The 6 T cell receptor beta chains below come from one sample, sequenced in a study of blood T cell repertoires in COVID-19. Sequencing used immunoSEQ multiplex PCR; TCRdb keeps in-frame clones, though not all of them. In the table there are some 200,000 clones, 87% of which are singletons. Source material: peripheral blood. The receptors were sampled from a young man with active or convalescent COVID-19.

The rearrangement joins TRBV2 to TRBJ2-3; the D gene is possibly TRBD1 (6 bases). V was shortened by 6 bases and J by 0 bases, with 13 bases between the two germline ends. Germline assignment: CDR1 SNHLY and CDR2 FYNNEI. CDR3 length: 15 residues. Here the CDR3 reads CASSSGTFSTDTQYF. In nucleotides, the CDR3 is TGTGCCAGCAGCTCCGGGACATTCAGCACAGATACGCAGTATTTT.

This rearrangement joins TRBV7-6 to TRBJ2-1; 11 nucleotides align to TRBD2. Trimming removed 3 bases from V and 5 bases from J; junction bases left unmatched: 12. The V gene's germline CDR1 is SGHVS and CDR2 FNYEAQ. The CDR3 totals 18 residues. CDR3 DNA sequence: TGTGCCAGCAGCTTTGTCTTTAGGGGACTAGCGGATCACAATGAGCAGTTCTTC. Amino acids: CASSFVFRGLADHNEQFF. Together with reference TRBV7-6 and TRBJ2-1, the CDR3 gives the full variable domain: GAGVSQSPRYKVTKRGQDVALRCDPISGHVSLYWYRQALGQGPEFLTYFNYEAQQDKSGLPNDRFSAERPEGSISTLTIQRTEQRDSAMYRCASSFVFRGLADHNEQFFGPGTRLTVL.

This clone turned up a few times. V gene TRBV11-3 combines with J gene TRBJ2-3; 11 positions agree with TRBD2. Trimming cost V 8 bases and J 6 bases; bases outside gene matches: 10. The V gene's germline CDR1 is SGHNT and CDR2 YENEEA. The length of the CDR3 is 15 residues. In DNA, the CDR3 is TGTGCCAGCCTGATATCTAGCGGGAGGATGGATACGCAGTATTTT. Amino acid sequence: CASLISSGRMDTQYF.

The V call is TRBV9, the J call TRBJ2-3; possible D gene TRBD2, 6 bases. Between the trimmed V and J ends, which lost 0 bases and 3 bases, there was a span of 14 bases. Germline CDR1 and CDR2: SGDLS and YYNGEE. The CDR3 covers 16 residues. Here the CDR3 reads CASSVGRLGATDTQYF. In nucleotides, the CDR3 is TGTGCCAGCAGCGTAGGCAGACTAGGAGCAACAGATACGCAGTATTTT.

The chain combines TRBV6-2 or TRBV6-3 with TRBJ2-7; the D is unclear. CDR1 and CDR2 from the germline V gene are MNHEY and SVGEGT. Trimming cost V 6 bases and J 6 bases, with 18 bases left between them. The CDR3 totals 14 residues. CDR3 sequence: CASSDSPPQVEQYV. The CDR3 DNA sequence: TGTGCCAGCAGCGATTCACCGCCCCAGGTCGAGCAGTACGTC.

The chain has TRBV5-4 and TRBJ2-1; 10 nucleotides align to TRBD2. Germline lookup yields CDR1 SGHNT and CDR2 YYREEE (reference sequence). The CDR3 has 18 amino acids. Unmatched junction bases numbered 10, after V lost 0 bases and J lost 4 bases. The CDR3 DNA reads as TGTGCCAGCAGCTTGGGGGCTAGCGGGAGCTCCTTTTACAATGAGCAGTTCTTC. Its translation is CASSLGASGSSFYNEQFF.